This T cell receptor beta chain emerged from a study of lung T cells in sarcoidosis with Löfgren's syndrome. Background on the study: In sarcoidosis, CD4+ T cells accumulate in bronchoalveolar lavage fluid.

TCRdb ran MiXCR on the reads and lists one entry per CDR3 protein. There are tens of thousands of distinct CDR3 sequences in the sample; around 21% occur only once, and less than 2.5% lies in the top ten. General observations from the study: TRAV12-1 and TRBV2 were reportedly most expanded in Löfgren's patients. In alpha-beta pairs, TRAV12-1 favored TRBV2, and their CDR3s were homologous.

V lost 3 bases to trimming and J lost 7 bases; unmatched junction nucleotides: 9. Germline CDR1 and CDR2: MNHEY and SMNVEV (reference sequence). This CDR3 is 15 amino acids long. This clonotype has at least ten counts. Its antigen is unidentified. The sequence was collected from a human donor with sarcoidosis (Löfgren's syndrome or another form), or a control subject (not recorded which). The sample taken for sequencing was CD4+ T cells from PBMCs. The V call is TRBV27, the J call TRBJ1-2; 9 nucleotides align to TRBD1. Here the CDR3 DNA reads TGTGCCAGCAGTTTTACCGACAGGGGGTTAGGTGGCTACACCTTC. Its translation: CASSFTDRGLGGYTF.